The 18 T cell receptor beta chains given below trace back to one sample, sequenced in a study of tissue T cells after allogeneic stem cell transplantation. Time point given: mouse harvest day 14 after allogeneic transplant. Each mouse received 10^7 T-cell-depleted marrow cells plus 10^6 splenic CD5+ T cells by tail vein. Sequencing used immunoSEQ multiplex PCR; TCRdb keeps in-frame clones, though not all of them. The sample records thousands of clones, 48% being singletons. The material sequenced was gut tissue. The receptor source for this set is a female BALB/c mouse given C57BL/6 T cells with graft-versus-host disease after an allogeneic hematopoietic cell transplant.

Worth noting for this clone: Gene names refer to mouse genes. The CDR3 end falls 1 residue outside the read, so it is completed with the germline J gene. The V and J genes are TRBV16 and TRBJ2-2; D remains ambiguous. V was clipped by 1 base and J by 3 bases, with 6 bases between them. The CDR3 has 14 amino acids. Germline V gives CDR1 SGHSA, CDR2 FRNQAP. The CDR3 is CASSLGGDTGQLYF. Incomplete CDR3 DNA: TGTGCAAGCAGCTTAGGGGGAGACACCGGGCAGCTCTAC.

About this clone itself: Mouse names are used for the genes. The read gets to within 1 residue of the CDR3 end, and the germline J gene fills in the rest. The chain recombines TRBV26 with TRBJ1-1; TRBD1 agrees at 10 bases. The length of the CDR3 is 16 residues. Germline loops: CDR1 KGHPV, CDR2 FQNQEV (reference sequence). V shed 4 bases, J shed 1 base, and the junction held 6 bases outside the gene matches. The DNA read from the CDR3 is TGTGCCAGCAGTCCGTCCGGACAGGGGGGAAACACAGAAGTCTTC. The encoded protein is CASSPSGQGGNTEVF. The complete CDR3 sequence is CASSPSGQGGNTEVFF.

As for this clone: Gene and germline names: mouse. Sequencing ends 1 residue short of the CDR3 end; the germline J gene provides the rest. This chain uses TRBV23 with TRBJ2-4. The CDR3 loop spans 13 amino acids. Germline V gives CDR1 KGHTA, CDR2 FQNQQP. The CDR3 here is CSSSQGSQNTLYF. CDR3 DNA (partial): TGCTCCAGCAGTCAAGGGAGCCAAAACACCTTGTAC. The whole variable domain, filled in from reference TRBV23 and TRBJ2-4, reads DAAVTQKPRYLIKMKGQEAEMKCIPEKGHTAVFWYQQKQSKELKFLIYFQNQQPLDQIDMVKERFSAVCPSSSLCSLGIRTCEAEDSALYLCSSSQGSQNTLYFGAGTRLSVL.

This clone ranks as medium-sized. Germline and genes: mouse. The DNA read from the CDR3 is TGTGCCAGCTCACGGGACAGAGGAAACACCTTGTAC. Translating it yields CASSRDRGNTLY. The full CDR3 protein is CASSRDRGNTLYF. The V gene is TRBV12-2, the J gene TRBJ2-4; TRBD1 agrees at 7 bases. The read terminates 1 residue ahead of where the CDR3 ends, so the germline J gene completes it. After removal of 4 bases from V and 5 bases from J, the junction contained 5 bases not matched to a gene. The CDR3 spans 13 residues. The germline V gene has CDR1 SGHLS and CDR2 HYDKME. Supplemented by reference TRBV12-2 and TRBJ2-4, the full variable domain reads NSGVVQSPRYIIKGKGERSILKCIPISGHLSVAWYQQTQGQELKFFIQHYDKMERDKGNLPSRFSVQQFDDYHSEMNMSALELEDSAVYFCASSRDRGNTLYFGAGTRLSVL.

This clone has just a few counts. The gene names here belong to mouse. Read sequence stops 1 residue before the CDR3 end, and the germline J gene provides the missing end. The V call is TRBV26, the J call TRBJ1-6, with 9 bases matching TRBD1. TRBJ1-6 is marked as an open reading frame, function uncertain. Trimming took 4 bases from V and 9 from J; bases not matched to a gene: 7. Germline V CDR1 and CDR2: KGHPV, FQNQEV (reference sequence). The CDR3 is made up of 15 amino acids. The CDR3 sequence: CASSPSGQGGSPLYF. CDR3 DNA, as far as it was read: TGTGCCAGCAGTCCATCGGGACAGGGAGGTTCGCCCCTCTAC.

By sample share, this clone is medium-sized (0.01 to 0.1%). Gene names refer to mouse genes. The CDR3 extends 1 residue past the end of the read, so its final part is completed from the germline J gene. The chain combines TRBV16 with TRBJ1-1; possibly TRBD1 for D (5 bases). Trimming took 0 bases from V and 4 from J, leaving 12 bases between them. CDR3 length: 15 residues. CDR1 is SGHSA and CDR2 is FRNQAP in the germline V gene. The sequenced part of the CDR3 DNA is TGTGCAAGCAGCTTAGAGGTGGGGGGTGGCACAGAAGTCTTC. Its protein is CASSLEVGGGTEVF. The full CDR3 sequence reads CASSLEVGGGTEVFF.

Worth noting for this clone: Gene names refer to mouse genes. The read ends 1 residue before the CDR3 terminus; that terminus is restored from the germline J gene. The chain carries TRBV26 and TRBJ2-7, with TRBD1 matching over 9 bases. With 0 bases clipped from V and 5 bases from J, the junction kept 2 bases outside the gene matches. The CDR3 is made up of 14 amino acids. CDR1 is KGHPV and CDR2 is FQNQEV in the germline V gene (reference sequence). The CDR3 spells CASSLSHRGHEQYF. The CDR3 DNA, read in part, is TGTGCCAGCAGTCTGTCTCACAGGGGGCATGAACAGTAC.

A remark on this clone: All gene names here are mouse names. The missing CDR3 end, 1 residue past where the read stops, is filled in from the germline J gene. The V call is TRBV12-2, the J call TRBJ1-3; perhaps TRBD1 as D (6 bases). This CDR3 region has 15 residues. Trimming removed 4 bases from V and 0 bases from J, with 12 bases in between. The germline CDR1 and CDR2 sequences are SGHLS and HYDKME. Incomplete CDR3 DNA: TGTGCCAGCTCACCCGGGGACAATTCTGGAAATACGCTCTAT. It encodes CASSPGDNSGNTLY. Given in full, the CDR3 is CASSPGDNSGNTLYF.

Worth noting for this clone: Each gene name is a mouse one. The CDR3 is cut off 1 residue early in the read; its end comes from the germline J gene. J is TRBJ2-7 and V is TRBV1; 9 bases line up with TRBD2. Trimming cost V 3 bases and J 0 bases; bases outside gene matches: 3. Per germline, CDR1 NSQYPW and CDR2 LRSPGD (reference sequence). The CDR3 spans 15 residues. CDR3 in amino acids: CTCSALTGGSYEQYF. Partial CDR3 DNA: TGCACCTGCAGTGCCCTGACTGGGGGCTCCTATGAACAGTAC.

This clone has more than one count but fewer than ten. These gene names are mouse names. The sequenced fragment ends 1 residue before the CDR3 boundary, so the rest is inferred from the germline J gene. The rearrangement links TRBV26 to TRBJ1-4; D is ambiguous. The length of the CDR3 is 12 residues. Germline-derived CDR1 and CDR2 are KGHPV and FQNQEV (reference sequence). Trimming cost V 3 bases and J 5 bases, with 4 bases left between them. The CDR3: CASSLQNERLFF. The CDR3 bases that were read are TGTGCCAGCAGTCTACAGAACGAAAGATTATTT.

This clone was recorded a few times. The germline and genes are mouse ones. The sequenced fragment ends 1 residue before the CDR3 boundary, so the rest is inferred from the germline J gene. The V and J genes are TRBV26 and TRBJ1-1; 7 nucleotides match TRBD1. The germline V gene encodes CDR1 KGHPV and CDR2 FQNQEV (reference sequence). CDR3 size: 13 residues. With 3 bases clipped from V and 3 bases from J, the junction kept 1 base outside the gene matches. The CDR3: CASSLGTDTEVFF. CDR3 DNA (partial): TGTGCCAGCAGTCTCGGGACAGACACAGAAGTCTTC. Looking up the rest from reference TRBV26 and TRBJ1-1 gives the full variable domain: NSKVIQTPRYLVKGQGQKAKMRCIPEKGHPVVFWYQQNKNNEFKFLINFQNQEVLQQIDMTEKRFSAECPSNSPCSLEIQSSEAGDSALYLCASSLGTDTEVFFGKGTRLTVV.

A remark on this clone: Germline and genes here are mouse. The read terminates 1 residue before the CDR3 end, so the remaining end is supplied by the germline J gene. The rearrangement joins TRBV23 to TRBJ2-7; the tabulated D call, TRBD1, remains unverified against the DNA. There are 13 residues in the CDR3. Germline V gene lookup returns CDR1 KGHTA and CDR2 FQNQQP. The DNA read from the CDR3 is TGCTCCAGCAGTCTCCGGGACAGGGTTGAACAGTAC. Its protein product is CSSSLRDRVEQY. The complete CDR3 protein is CSSSLRDRVEQYF.

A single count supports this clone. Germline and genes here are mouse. CDR3: CGASLGSAETLYF. CDR3 DNA, as far as it was read: TGTGGTGCTAGTCTGGGTAGTGCAGAAACGCTGTAT. The rearrangement uses TRBV20 and TRBJ2-3; D is possibly TRBD2 (5 bases). The CDR3 end is not reached by the read, which stops 1 residue before it; the germline J gene fills it in. Germline V gene data show CDR1 as GFQATS and CDR2 as STVNSAI. Trimming took off 3 bases at V and 0 bases at J, with 7 bases between the two ends. This CDR3 region has 13 residues.

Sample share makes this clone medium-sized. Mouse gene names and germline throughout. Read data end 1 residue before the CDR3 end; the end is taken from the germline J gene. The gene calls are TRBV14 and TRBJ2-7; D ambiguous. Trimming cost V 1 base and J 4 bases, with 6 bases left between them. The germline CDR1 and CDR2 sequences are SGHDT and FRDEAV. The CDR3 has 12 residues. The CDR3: CASSFGQYEQYF. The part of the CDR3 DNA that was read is TGTGCCAGCAGTTTCGGGCAATATGAACAGTAC.

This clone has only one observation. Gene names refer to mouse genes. The CDR3 sequence is CASSLSYNSPLYF. The part of the CDR3 DNA that was read is TGTGCCAGCAGTCTCTCGTATAATTCGCCCCTCTAC. The V call is TRBV26, the J call TRBJ1-6, with D unresolved. The observed sequence ends 1 residue before the CDR3 terminus, with the missing tail filled in from the germline J gene. TRBJ1-6 is an open reading frame, and its role is uncertain. The CDR3 runs to 13 residues. CDR1 KGHPV and CDR2 FQNQEV come from the germline V gene (reference sequence). V was pared by 3 bases and J by 4 bases, with 4 bases between.

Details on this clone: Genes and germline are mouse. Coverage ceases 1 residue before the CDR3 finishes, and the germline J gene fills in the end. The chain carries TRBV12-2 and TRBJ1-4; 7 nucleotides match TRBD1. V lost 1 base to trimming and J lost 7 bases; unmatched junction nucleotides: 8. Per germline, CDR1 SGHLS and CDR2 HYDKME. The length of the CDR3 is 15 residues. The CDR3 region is CASSLTGQPSERLFF. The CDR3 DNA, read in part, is TGTGCCAGCTCTCTTACGGGACAGCCCAGCGAAAGATTATTT.

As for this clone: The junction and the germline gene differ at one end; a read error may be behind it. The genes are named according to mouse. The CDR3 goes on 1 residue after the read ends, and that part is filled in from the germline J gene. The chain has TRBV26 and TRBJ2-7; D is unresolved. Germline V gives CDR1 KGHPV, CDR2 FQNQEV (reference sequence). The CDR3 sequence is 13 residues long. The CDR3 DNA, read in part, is TGTGTCAGCAGTCTGTCGATGGGCTATGAACAGTAC. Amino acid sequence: CVSSLSMGYEQY. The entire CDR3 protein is CVSSLSMGYEQYF.

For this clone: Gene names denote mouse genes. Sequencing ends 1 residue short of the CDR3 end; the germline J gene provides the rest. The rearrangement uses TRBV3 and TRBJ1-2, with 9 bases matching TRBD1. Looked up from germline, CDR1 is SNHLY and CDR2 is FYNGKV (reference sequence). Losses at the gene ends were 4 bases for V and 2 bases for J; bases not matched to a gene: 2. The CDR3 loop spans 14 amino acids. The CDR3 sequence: CASSWTGENSDYTF. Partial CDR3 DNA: TGTGCCAGCAGCTGGACAGGGGAGAACTCCGACTACACC.